This passage covers 5 T cell receptor beta chains from one sample sequenced in a study of blood T cell repertoires in COVID-19 (dated by TCRdb to the early 2020s). Library creation used the immunoSEQ multiplex PCR assay. TCRdb mirrors the immuneACCESS table, restricted to in-frame sequences. Some clones are absent from its copies; in checked studies, under half trace to an unresolved V gene, and the reason for the others is unknown. This sample comprises more than 150,000 clones, approximately 86% of them detected only once. The top ten clones comprise approximately 8% of the sample. The material sequenced was peripheral blood. The receptor source for this set is a man aged 55-75 years with acute or convalescent COVID-19.

The chain employs TRBV28 and TRBJ1-6; 8 bases align to TRBD1. With V trimmed by 3 bases and J by 5 bases, 3 bases remained unmatched. The germline V gene has CDR1 MDHEN and CDR2 SYDVKM. The CDR3 runs 15 residues. CDR3 sequence (DNA): TGTGCCAGCAGTTTTCGGGACAGGAATAATTCACCCCTCCACTTT. Its translation is CASSFRDRNNSPLHF.

This chain connects TRBV29-1 to TRBJ2-1; the D gene is possibly TRBD1 (6 bases). Germline CDR1 is SQVTM and CDR2 is ANQGSEA. The CDR3 has 12 amino acids. The V end was cut by 4 bases, the J end by 4 bases, with 8 bases between. CDR3 in DNA: TGCAGCGTTGGGGGGCCGTACAATGAGCAGTTCTTC. Translating it yields CSVGGPYNEQFF.

The chain is built from TRBV6-6 and TRBJ2-7, with 7 bases identical to TRBD2. CDR3 length equals 16 residues. The trim removed 2 bases at V and 2 bases at J, leaving 9 bases unmatched. The germline V gene encodes CDR1 MNHNY and CDR2 SVGAGI (reference sequence). DNA of the CDR3: TGTGCCAGCAGTTACGCCCCTCGCGGGAGTGCCTACGAGCAGTACTTC. Its translation is CASSYAPRGSAYEQYF.

For this clone: Other DNA sequences from this sample encode an identical CDR3 as well. V usage is TRBV28 and J usage is TRBJ1-1; TRBD1 is a possible D gene (5 bases). The CDR3 has 13 residues. Trimming pared 3 bases from V and 5 bases from J, leaving 10 bases between. Per the germline V gene, CDR1 is MDHEN and CDR2 is SYDVKM. In DNA, the CDR3 is TGTGCCAGCAGTTTGTCAGGGTTAACTGAAGCTTTCTTT. This encodes CASSLSGLTEAFF.

This chain joins TRBV28 and TRBJ1-1; tentatively, D is TRBD1 (6 bases). CDR1 and CDR2 (germline): MDHEN, SYDVKM. Trimming stripped 6 bases from V and 6 bases from J, with 23 bases between. CDR3 size: 16 residues. The CDR3 here is CASRPEGVLSGAEAFF. The CDR3 bases are TGTGCCAGCAGGCCCGAGGGGGTGCTATCCGGGGCTGAAGCTTTCTTT.